This TCR beta chain was captured by sequencing in a study of blood T cell repertoires in COVID-19. At the level of the study: PBMCs, B-cell-depleted T cells, or T cells were the source of the cDNA or gDNA that made up the material.

This clone was detected a few times. Germline V CDR1 and CDR2: SGHTA, FQGNSA. Trimming stripped 1 base from V and 3 bases from J, with 10 bases between. The length of the CDR3 is 16 residues. Clones were sequenced by immunoSEQ multiplex PCR, and TCRdb holds only the in-frame ones, with some missing. Here the sample spans 120,000 or so clones, around 83% being singletons. The receptor was isolated from a man older than 75 with active or convalescent COVID-19. Sequencing used peripheral blood. V usage is TRBV7-2 and J usage is TRBJ1-6; the D is unclear. The CDR3 sequence is CASSLDSGFYNSPLHF. CDR3 nucleotide sequence: TGTGCCAGCAGCTTAGATTCGGGGTTCTATAATTCACCCCTCCACTTT.